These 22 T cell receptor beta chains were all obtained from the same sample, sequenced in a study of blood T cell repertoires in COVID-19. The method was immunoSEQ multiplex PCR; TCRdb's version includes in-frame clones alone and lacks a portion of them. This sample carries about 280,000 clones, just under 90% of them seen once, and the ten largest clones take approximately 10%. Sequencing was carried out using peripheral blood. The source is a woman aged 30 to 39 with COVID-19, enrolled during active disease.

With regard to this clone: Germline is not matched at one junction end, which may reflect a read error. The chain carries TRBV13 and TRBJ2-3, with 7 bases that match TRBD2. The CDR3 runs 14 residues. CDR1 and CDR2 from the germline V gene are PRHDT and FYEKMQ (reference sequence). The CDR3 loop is CASSQAGAGLPLSF. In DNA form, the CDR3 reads TGTGCCAGCAGCCAGGCCGGGGCGGGACTACCCCTTTCATTT.

In DNA form, the CDR3 reads TGTGCCAGCAGCCCCCGACAGAACACTGAAGCTTTCTTT. Its translation is CASSPRQNTEAFF. V is TRBV5-4 and J is TRBJ1-1, with D hard to call. The V end was cut by 4 bases, the J end by 1 base, with 8 bases between. This CDR3 has 13 amino acids. Germline V lookup: CDR1 SGHNT, CDR2 YYREEE (reference sequence).

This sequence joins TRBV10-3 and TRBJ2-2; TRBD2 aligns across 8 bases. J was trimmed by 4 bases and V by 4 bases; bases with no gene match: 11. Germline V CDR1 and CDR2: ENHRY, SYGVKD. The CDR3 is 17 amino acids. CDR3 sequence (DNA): TGTGCCATCAGTGTGGGAGAGCGGGGGACCCTCACCGGGGAGCTGTTTTTT. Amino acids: CAISVGERGTLTGELFF.

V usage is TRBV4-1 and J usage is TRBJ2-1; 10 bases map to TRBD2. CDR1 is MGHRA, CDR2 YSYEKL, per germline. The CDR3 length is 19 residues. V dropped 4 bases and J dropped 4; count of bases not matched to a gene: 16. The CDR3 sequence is CASSPQGAGGPAGYNEQFF. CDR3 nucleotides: TGCGCCAGCAGCCCGCAAGGAGCGGGGGGGCCCGCTGGTTACAATGAGCAGTTCTTC.

CDR3 region: CASSQSSSTGVWETQYF. Here the CDR3 DNA reads TGCGCCAGCAGTCAATCGTCGTCGACAGGGGTATGGGAGACCCAGTACTTC. The chain recombines TRBV23-1 with TRBJ2-5, with TRBD1 matching 8 bases. TRBV23-1 is reported as an ORF; its role is uncertain. V lost 0 bases to trimming and J lost 5 bases; unmatched junction nucleotides: 11. CDR3 length equals 17 residues.

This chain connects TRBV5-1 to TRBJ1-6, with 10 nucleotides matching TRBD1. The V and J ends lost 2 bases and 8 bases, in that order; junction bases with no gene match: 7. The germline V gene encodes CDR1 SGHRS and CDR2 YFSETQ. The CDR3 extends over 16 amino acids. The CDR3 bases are TGCGCCAGCAGCTTACACCCCGGGACAGGGGATTCACCCCTCCACTTT. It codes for CASSLHPGTGDSPLHF.

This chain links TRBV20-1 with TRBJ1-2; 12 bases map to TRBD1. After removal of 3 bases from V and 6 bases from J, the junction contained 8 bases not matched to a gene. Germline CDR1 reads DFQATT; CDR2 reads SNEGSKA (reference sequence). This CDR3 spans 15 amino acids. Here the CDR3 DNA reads TGCAGTGCTAGTCTTCCGGGACAGGGGGCGGATGGCTACACCTTC. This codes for CSASLPGQGADGYTF.

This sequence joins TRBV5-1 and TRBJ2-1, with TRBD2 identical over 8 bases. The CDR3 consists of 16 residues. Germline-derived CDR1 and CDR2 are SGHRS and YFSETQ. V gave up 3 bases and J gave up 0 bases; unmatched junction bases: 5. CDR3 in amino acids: CASSSGGGSSYNEQFF. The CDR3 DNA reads TGCGCCAGCAGCTCGGGCGGGGGGAGCTCCTACAATGAGCAGTTCTTC. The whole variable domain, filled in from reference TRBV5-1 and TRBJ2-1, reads KAGVTQTPRYLIKTRGQQVTLSCSPISGHRSVSWYQQTPGQGLQFLFEYFSETQRNKGNFPGRFSGRQFSNSRSEMNVSTLELGDSALYLCASSSGGGSSYNEQFFGPGTRLTVL.

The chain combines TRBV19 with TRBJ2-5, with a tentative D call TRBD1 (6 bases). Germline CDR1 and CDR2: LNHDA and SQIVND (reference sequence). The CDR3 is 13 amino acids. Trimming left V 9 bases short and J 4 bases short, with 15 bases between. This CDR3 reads CASTSQGLETQYF. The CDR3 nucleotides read TGTGCCAGCACGAGCCAGGGGTTAGAGACCCAGTACTTC.

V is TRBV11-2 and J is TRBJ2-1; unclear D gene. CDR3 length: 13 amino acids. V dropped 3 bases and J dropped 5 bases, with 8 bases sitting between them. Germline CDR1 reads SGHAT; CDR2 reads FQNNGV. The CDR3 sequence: CASSFNRDNEQFF. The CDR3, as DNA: TGTGCCAGCAGCTTCAACAGAGACAATGAGCAGTTCTTC.

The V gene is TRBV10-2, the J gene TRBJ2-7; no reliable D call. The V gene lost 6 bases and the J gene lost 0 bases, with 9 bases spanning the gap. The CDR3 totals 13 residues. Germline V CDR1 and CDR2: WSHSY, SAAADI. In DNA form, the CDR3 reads TGCGCCAGCAGACCCCTAAACTCCTACGAGCAGTACTTC. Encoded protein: CASRPLNSYEQYF.

The CDR3 reads CASSVGKSAGNTIYF. In nucleotides, the CDR3 is TGTGCCAGCAGCGTAGGGAAGAGCGCTGGAAACACCATATATTTT. This chain links TRBV9 with TRBJ1-3; no clear D gene. The CDR3 totals 15 residues. Germline CDR1 and CDR2: SGDLS and YYNGEE. V was pared by 0 bases and J by 2 bases, with 9 bases between.

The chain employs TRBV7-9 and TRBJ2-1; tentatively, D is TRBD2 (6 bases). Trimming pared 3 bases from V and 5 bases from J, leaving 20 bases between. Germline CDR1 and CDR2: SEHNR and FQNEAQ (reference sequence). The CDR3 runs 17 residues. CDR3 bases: TGTGCCAGCAGCTTTAGCGGCGGCAGGGTCATGCACAATGAGCAGTTCTTC. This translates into CASSFSGGRVMHNEQFF.

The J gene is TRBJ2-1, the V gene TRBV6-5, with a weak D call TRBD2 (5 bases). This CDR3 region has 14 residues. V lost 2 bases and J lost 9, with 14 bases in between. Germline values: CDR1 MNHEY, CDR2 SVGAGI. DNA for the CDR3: TGTGCCAGCAGTTACGACCCTACTAGGGTTGAGCAGTTCTTC. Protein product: CASSYDPTRVEQFF.

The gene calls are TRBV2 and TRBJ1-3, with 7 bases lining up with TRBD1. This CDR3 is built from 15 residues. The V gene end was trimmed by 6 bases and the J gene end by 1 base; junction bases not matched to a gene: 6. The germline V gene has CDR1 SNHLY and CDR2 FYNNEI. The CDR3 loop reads CASRETGWSGNTIYF. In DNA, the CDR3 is TGTGCCAGCAGGGAGACAGGGTGGTCTGGAAACACCATATATTTT. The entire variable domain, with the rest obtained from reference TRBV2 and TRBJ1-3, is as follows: EPEVTQTPSHQVTQMGQEVILRCVPISNHLYFYWYRQILGQKVEFLVSFYNNEISEKSEIFDDQFSVERPDGSNFTLKIRSTKLEDSAMYFCASRETGWSGNTIYFGEGSWLTVV.

CDR3 nucleotides: TGTGCCAGCAGTTTATGGGTTAGCGGGGCAGATACGCAGTATTTT. Translation gives CASSLWVSGADTQYF. This chain uses TRBV28 with TRBJ2-3; 8 positions match TRBD2. J lost 4 bases, V lost 0 bases, and 3 bases had no gene match. The length of the CDR3 is 15 residues. Germline lookup yields CDR1 MDHEN and CDR2 SYDVKM. Drawing the rest from reference TRBV28 and TRBJ2-3, the complete variable domain is DVKVTQSSRYLVKRTGEKVFLECVQDMDHENMFWYRQDPGLGLRLIYFSYDVKMKEKGDIPEGYSVSREKKERFSLILESASTNQTSMYLCASSLWVSGADTQYFGPGTRLTVL.

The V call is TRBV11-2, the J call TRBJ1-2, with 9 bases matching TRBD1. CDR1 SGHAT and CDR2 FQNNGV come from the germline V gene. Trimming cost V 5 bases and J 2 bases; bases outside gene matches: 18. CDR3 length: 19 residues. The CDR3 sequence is CASSPLVVDRGIRNYGYTF. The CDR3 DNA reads TGTGCCAGCAGCCCTCTCGTTGTGGACAGGGGCATTCGCAACTATGGCTACACCTTC.

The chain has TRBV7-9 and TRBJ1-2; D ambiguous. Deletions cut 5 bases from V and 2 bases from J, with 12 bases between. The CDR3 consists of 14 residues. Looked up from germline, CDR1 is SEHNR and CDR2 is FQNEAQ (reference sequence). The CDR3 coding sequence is TGTGCCAGCAGCCTCCTAGATCCGAACTATGGCTACACCTTC. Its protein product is CASSLLDPNYGYTF.

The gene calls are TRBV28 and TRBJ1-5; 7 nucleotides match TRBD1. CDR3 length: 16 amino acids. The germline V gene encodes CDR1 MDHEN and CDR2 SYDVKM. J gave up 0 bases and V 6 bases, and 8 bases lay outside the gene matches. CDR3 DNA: TGTGCCAGCAGAGAGCAGGGGGGCTATAGCAATCAGCCCCAGCATTTT. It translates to CASREQGGYSNQPQHF. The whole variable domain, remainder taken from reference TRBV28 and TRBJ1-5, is DVKVTQSSRYLVKRTGEKVFLECVQDMDHENMFWYRQDPGLGLRLIYFSYDVKMKEKGDIPEGYSVSREKKERFSLILESASTNQTSMYLCASREQGGYSNQPQHFGDGTRLSIL.

The CDR3 DNA reads as TGTGCCAGCAGCTTAAGCCTAGCGGGGAAGAATGAGCAGTTCTTC. Its translation is CASSLSLAGKNEQFF. The chain joins TRBV7-2 to TRBJ2-1; 9 positions agree with TRBD2. Unmatched junction bases numbered 6, after V lost 2 bases and J lost 7 bases. Germline V gene sequence: CDR1 SGHTA, CDR2 FQGNSA. This CDR3 has 15 amino acids.

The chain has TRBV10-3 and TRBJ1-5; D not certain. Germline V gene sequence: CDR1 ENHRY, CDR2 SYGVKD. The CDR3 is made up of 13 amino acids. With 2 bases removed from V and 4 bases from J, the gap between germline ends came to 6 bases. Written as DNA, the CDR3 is TGTGCCATCAGTGAGGTGCAGAATCAGCCCCAGCATTTT. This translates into CAISEVQNQPQHF.

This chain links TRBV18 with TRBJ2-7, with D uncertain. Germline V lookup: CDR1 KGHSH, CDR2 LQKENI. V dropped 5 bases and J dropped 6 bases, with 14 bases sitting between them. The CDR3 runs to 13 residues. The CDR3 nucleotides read TGTGCCAGCTCAACTATACCGCTCGGCGAGCAGTACTTC. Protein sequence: CASSTIPLGEQYF.